A selection of T cell receptor beta chains follows, all from one sample in a study of cytomegalovirus exposure and HLA in healthy donors. The repertoire was sequenced with immunoSEQ multiplex PCR; TCRdb's copy has only in-frame clones and lacks some. The sample yields 150,000 to 200,000 clones, around 72% seen once. The sample was PBMCs. Receptors were obtained from a man between 35 and 55 years old in good health and CMV-seropositive. CDR3s include the opening cysteine and the closing phenylalanine or tryptophan. The D gene is left open where the match is weak. Size is omitted from some rows. Given values are once, few, many or a class for expanded clones.

D: NA
V: TRBV7-2
J: TRBJ1-4
size: NA
DNA: TGTGCCAGCAGCTTAGTATCAGGGGCCCTTAATGAAAAACTGTTTTTT
CDR3: CASSLVSGALNEKLFF

D: NA
V: TRBV4-3
J: TRBJ1-1
size: NA
DNA: TGCGCCAGCAGCCAGTCGACAGGGAACACTGAAGCTTTCTTT
CDR3: CASSQSTGNTEAFF

D: NA
V: TRBV6-5
J: TRBJ1-2
size: once
DNA: TGTGCCAGCAGTTACTCCTCGAATGGGGGCCGGTATGGCTACACCTTC
CDR3: CASSYSSNGGRYGYTF

D: NA
V: TRBV6-5
J: TRBJ1-2
size: few
DNA: TGTGCCAGCAGTTACACGGTTAACGGTAACTATGGCTACACCTTC
CDR3: CASSYTVNGNYGYTF

D: NA
V: TRBV12-1
J: TRBJ1-5
size: NA
DNA: TGTGCCAGCAGCTTACTGGACAGGGGCCCGGTGGGTAGCAATCAGCCCCAGCATTTT
CDR3: CASSLLDRGPVGSNQPQHF

D: TRBD1
V: TRBV6-6
J: TRBJ2-7
size: NA
DNA: TGTGCCAGCAGCCAGACAGGGTTCGAGCAGTACTTC
CDR3: CASSQTGFEQYF

D: TRBD2
V: TRBV2
J: TRBJ2-3
size: NA
DNA: TGTGCCAGCAGTTCCGGACTAGCGGGGGGTGCTCTAGATACGCAGTATTTT
CDR3: CASSSGLAGGALDTQYF

D: NA
V: TRBV7-2
J: TRBJ1-3
size: NA
DNA: TGTGCCAGCAGCGACCGACAGGATGGAAACACCATATATTTT
CDR3: CASSDRQDGNTIYF

D: TRBD1
V: TRBV30
J: TRBJ1-1
size: NA
DNA: TGTGCCTGGACCGAGGGGGCAAGGATGAACACTGAAGCTTTCTTT
CDR3: CAWTEGARMNTEAFF

D: TRBD1
V: TRBV9
J: TRBJ2-2
size: few
DNA: TGTGCCAGCAGCGTAACCCCAGGGGGCGCCGACGGGGAGCTGTTTTTT
CDR3: CASSVTPGGADGELFF

D: TRBD1
V: TRBV15
J: TRBJ2-1
size: NA
DNA: TGTGCCACCAGCAGAGGGGACACAGGGGGCGTTGAGCAGTTCTTC
CDR3: CATSRGDTGGVEQFF

D: NA
V: TRBV6-5
J: TRBJ2-5
size: NA
DNA: TGTGCCAGCACTACGCCGGGACTTCGAGGCGAGACCCAGTACTTC
CDR3: CASTTPGLRGETQYF

D: NA
V: TRBV6-6
J: TRBJ2-5
size: NA
DNA: TGTGCCACCGGACACCAAGAACAAGAGACCCAGTACTTC
CDR3: CATGHQEQETQYF